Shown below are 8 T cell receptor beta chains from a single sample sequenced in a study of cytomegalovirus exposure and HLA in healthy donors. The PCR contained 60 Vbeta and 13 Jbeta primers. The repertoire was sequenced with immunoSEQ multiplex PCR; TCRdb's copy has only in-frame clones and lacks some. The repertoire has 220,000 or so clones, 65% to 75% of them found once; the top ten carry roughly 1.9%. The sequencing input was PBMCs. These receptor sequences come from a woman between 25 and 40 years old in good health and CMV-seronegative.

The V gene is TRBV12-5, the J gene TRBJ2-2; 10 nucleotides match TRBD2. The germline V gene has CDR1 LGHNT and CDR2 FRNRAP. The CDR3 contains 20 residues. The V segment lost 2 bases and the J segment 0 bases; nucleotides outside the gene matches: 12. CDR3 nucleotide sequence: TGTGCTAGTGGTTTGTTTTCTAGCGGGAGCCCTTGGGCGAACACCGGGGAGCTGTTTTTT. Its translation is CASGLFSSGSPWANTGELFF.

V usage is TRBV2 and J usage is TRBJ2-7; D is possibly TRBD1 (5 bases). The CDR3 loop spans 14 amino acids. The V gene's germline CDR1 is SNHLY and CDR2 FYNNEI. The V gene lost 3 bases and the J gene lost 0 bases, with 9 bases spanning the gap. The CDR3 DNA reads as TGTGCCAGCAGTGATTCAGGGCACTCCTACGAGCAGTACTTC. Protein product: CASSDSGHSYEQYF.

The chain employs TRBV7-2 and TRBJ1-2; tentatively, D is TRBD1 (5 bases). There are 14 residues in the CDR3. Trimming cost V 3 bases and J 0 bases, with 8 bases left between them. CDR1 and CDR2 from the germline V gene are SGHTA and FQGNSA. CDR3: CASSLPGTNYGYTF. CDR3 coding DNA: TGTGCCAGCAGCTTGCCAGGGACTAACTATGGCTACACCTTC. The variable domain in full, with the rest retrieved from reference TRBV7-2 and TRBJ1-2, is GAGVSQSPSNKVTEKGKDVELRCDPISGHTALYWYRQSLGQGLEFLIYFQGNSAPDKSGLPSDRFSAERTGGSVSTLTIQRTQQEDSAVYLCASSLPGTNYGYTFGSGTRLTVV.

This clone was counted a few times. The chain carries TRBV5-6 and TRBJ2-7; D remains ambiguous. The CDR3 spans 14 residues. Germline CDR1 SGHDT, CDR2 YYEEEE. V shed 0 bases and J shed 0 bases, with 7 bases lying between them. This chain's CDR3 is CASSLAESSYEQYF. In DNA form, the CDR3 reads TGTGCCAGCAGCTTGGCGGAGAGCTCCTACGAGCAGTACTTC. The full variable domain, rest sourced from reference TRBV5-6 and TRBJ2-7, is DAGVTQSPTHLIKTRGQQVTLRCSPKSGHDTVSWYQQALGQGPQFIFQYYEEEERQRGNFPDRFSGHQFPNYSSELNVNALLLGDSALYLCASSLAESSYEQYFGPGTRLTVT.

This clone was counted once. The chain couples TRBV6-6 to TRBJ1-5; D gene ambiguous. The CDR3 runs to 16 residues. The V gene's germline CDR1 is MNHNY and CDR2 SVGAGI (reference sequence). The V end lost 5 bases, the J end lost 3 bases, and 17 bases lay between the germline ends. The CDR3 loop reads CASSPPGMGSNQPQHF. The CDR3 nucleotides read TGTGCCAGCAGTCCCCCCGGGATGGGGTCCAATCAGCCCCAGCATTTT.

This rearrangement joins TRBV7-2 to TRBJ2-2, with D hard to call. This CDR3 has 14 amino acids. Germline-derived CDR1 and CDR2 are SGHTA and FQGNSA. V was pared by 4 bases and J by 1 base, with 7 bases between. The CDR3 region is CASSYVLNTGELFF. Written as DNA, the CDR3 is TGTGCCAGCAGCTATGTACTGAACACCGGGGAGCTGTTTTTT.

CDR3 sequence reads: CASSATSGRGTDTQYF. Written as DNA, the CDR3 is TGCGCCAGCAGCGCGACTAGCGGCCGAGGAACAGATACGCAGTATTTT. The chain carries TRBV5-1 and TRBJ2-3, with 9 nucleotides matching TRBD2. With V trimmed by 4 bases and J by 3 bases, 9 bases remained unmatched. Germline CDR1 SGHRS, CDR2 YFSETQ. The CDR3 has 16 amino acids.

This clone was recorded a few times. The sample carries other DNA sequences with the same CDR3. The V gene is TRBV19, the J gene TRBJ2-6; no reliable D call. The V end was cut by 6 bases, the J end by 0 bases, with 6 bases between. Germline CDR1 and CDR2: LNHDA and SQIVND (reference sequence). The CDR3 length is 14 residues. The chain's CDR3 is CASSVSSGANVLTF. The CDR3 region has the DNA TGTGCCAGTAGCGTGAGCTCTGGGGCCAACGTCCTGACTTTC.